This is a list of T cell receptor beta chains from one sample in a study of T cell changes during pregnancy in multiple sclerosis. Sequencing was performed with immunoSEQ multiplex PCR; in TCRdb, only in-frame clones are kept and a portion is missing. Of roughly 11,000 clones in the sample, around four fifths were seen once. The sample here was CD8+ T cells from peripheral blood mononuclear cells, taken after pregnancy. The receptors were gathered from a female donor in good health, enrolled as a control in a pregnancy study. CDR3s include the opening cysteine and the closing phenylalanine or tryptophan. The D gene is left open where the match is weak. Clone size appears in some rows only: once, few, many, or a class for an expanded clone.

D	J	size	V	CDR3	DNA
TRBD2	TRBJ2-3	.	TRBV5-6	CASSFGGIAGGYTDTQYF	TGTGCCAGCAGCTTTGGTGGAATAGCGGGGGGCTACACAGATACGCAGTATTTT
.	TRBJ1-6	.	TRBV6-9	CASSYEGLSPLHF	TGTGCCAGCAGTTACGAGGGTCTTTCACCCCTCCACTTT
.	TRBJ1-2	.	TRBV12-5	CASGLWPGNYGYTF	TGTGCTAGTGGTTTGTGGCCAGGAAACTATGGCTACACCTTC
TRBD1	TRBJ2-2	once	TRBV28	CASSLTGGAGELFF	TGTGCCAGCAGTTTGACAGGGGGTGCCGGGGAGCTGTTTTTT
.	TRBJ2-1	.	TRBV4-3	CASSQESWQIDNEQFF	TGCGCCAGCAGCCAAGAGTCTTGGCAGATTGACAATGAGCAGTTCTTC
TRBD1	TRBJ1-1	once	TRBV30	CAWSAPDRRAEAFF	TGTGCCTGGAGTGCCCCGGACAGGCGGGCTGAAGCTTTCTTT
TRBD2	TRBJ2-3	once	TRBV9	CASSSYIAGGPDTQYF	TGTGCCAGCAGCTCATACATAGCGGGAGGGCCAGATACGCAGTATTTT
TRBD2	TRBJ2-1	.	TRBV15	CATSGTSGSYNEQFF	TGTGCCACCAGCGGGACTAGCGGGTCCTACAATGAGCAGTTCTTC
.	TRBJ2-7	.	TRBV7-2	CASSLDPRGYEQYF	TGTGCCAGCAGCTTAGACCCCCGAGGGTACGAGCAGTACTTC
.	TRBJ2-3	once	TRBV6-4	CASRADEGGGHTQYF	TGTGCCAGCAGGGCCGACGAGGGGGGGGGCCATACGCAGTATTTT
TRBD2	TRBJ2-1	.	TRBV6-7	CASSYASPVAGGFSYNEQFF	TGTGCCAGCAGTTATGCCTCCCCCGTAGCGGGAGGGTTCTCCTACAATGAGCAGTTCTTC
TRBD2	TRBJ2-3	.	TRBV7-3	CASSPAGGSSDTQYF	TGTGCCAGCAGCCCAGCGGGAGGGAGCTCAGATACGCAGTATTTT
TRBD1	TRBJ2-2	.	TRBV19	CASRPGQGIGELFF	TGTGCCAGTAGGCCGGGACAGGGAATCGGGGAGCTGTTTTTT
.	TRBJ2-3	.	TRBV27	CASSLDSDTQYF	TGTGCCAGCAGTCTGGACTCAGATACGCAGTATTTT
.	TRBJ2-2	.	TRBV19	CASSIAGSTGELFF	TGTGCCAGTAGTATAGCGGGATCCACCGGGGAGCTGTTTTTT
TRBD2	TRBJ2-1	.	TRBV4-3	CASSQDHGLANYNEQFF	TGCGCCAGCAGCCAAGATCACGGACTAGCCAACTACAATGAGCAGTTCTTC
TRBD1	TRBJ1-6	.	TRBV5-6	CASSLGDSDNSPLHF	TGTGCCAGCAGCTTGGGGGACAGCGATAATTCACCCCTCCACTTT
.	TRBJ2-1	.	TRBV6-1	CASSEFPGINEQFF	TGTGCCAGCAGTGAATTTCCCGGGATCAATGAGCAGTTCTTC
.	TRBJ1-2	.	TRBV19	CATLFTGYGGSGYTF	TGTGCCACTCTTTTTACAGGGTACGGCGGTTCGGGCTACACCTTC
.	TRBJ2-1	.	TRBV27	CASIKTDSGSSYNEQFF	TGTGCCAGCATCAAAACGGATAGCGGAAGCTCCTACAATGAGCAGTTCTTC
TRBD2	TRBJ2-7	.	TRBV4-3	CASSQAGGAYEQYF	TGCGCCAGCAGCCAAGCGGGAGGGGCCTACGAGCAGTACTTC
TRBD1	TRBJ2-7	.	TRBV29-1	CSVVTGTVSYEQYF	TGCAGCGTTGTTACCGGGACAGTCTCCTACGAGCAGTACTTC
.	TRBJ1-4	once	TRBV6-6	CASSFINEKLFF	TGTGCCAGCAGTTTTATCAATGAAAAACTGTTTTTT
.	TRBJ2-5	.	TRBV6-1	CASSFDTNWETQYF	TGTGCCAGCAGTTTCGACACAAATTGGGAGACCCAGTACTTC
TRBD1	TRBJ2-1	.	TRBV18	CASSPLRQGWAANEQFF	TGTGCCAGCTCACCGCTGAGACAGGGATGGGCCGCCAATGAGCAGTTCTTC
TRBD2	TRBJ2-1	once	TRBV6-4	CASSDRGTSGNEQFF	TGTGCCAGCAGTGACCGAGGGACTAGCGGTAATGAGCAGTTCTTC
.	TRBJ2-1	.	TRBV29-1	CSVELTGTNYNEQFF	TGCAGCGTTGAATTGACGGGGACAAACTACAATGAGCAGTTCTTC
TRBD2	TRBJ2-7	.	TRBV6-5	CASSYSPGGVGEQYF	TGTGCCAGCAGTTACAGTCCGGGAGGGGTCGGCGAGCAGTACTTC
TRBD2	TRBJ2-7	.	TRBV7-9	CASTQSRGLDSYEQYF	TGTGCCAGCACACAAAGTAGGGGACTAGACTCCTACGAGCAGTACTTC
TRBD2	TRBJ2-1	.	TRBV6-4	CASSLGEGEQFF	TGTGCCAGCAGTTTAGGGGAGGGTGAGCAGTTCTTC
TRBD2	TRBJ2-1	.	TRBV27	CASSLEGLAGGEYNEQFF	TGTGCCAGCAGTTTAGAGGGACTAGCGGGGGGGGAATACAATGAGCAGTTCTTC
TRBD2	TRBJ2-2	.	TRBV7-8	CASSLEGLAGVNGELFF	TGTGCCAGCAGCTTAGAGGGACTAGCGGGAGTTAACGGGGAGCTGTTTTTT
TRBD1	TRBJ1-6	.	TRBV7-9	CASSPRGQGPNSPLHF	TGTGCCAGCAGCCCCCGGGGACAGGGCCCCAATTCACCCCTCCACTTT